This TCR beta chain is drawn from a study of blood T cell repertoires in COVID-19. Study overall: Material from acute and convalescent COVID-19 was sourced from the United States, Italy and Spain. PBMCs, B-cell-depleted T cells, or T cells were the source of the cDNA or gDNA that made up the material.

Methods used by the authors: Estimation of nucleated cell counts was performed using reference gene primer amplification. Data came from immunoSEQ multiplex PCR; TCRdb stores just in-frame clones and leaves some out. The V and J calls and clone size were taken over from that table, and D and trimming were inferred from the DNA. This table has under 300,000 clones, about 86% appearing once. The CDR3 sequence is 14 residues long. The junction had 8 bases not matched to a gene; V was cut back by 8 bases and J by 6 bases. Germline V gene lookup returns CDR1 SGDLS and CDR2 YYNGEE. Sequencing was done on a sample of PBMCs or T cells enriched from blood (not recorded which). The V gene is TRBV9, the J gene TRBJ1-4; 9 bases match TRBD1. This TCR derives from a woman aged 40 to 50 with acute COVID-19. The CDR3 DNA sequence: TGTGCCAGATACGGGGGACAGGGTGATGAAAAACTGTTTTTT. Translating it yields CARYGGQGDEKLFF.